The clone carrying this T cell receptor (beta chain) was observed at least ten times. The antigen is unknown. TCRdb analysed the reads with MiXCR anew, one entry per CDR3 protein. The sample records about 770,000 distinct CDR3 sequences, almost 30% being singletons. Trimming at V came to 11 bases and at J to 4 bases, leaving 11 bases not matched to a gene. Germline V gives CDR1 SGHVS, CDR2 FQNEAQ. The CDR3 sequence is 15 residues long. The data are from a study of T cell repertoires in cytomegalovirus infection. Background on the study: Indications came from public TCR beta signatures; they pointed to CMV infection and to a matching HLA type.

The sample was cultured CD8+ T cells from PBMCs, taken from culture after CMV antigen stimulation. The sequence derives from a human donor in good health (CMV status not recorded). Some clones in this sample may be carry-over from other donors' samples. The chain couples TRBV7-8 to TRBJ2-3, with TRBD2 matching over 11 bases. The CDR3 protein is CAGASSGGPSDTQYF. CDR3 nucleotide sequence: TGTGCCGGGGCCTCTAGCGGGGGGCCCTCAGATACGCAGTATTTT.